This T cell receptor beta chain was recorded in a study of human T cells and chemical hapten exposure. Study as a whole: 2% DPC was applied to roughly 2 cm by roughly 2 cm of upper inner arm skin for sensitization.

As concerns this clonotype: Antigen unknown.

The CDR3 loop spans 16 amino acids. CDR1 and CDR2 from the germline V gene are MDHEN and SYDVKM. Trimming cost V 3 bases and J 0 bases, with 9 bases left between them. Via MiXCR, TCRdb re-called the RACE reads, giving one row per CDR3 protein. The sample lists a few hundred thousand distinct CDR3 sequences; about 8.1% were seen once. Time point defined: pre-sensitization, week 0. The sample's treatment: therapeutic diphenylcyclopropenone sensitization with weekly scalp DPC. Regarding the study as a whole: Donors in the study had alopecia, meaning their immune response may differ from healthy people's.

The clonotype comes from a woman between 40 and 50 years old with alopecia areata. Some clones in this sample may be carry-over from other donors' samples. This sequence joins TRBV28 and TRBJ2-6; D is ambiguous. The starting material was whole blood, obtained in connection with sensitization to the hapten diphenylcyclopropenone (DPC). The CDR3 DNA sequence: TGTGCCAGCAGTTTTTCGGCGGTCTCTGGGGCCAACGTCCTGACTTTC. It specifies CASSFSAVSGANVLTF.